A single sample is the source of the 14 T cell receptor beta chains below, sequenced in a study of blood T cell repertoires in COVID-19 (dated by TCRdb to 2018 to 2020). To prepare the library, the immunoSEQ multiplex PCR assay was applied. TCRdb provides this immuneACCESS table in a form limited to in-frame rearrangements. Some clones are lacking; in checked studies, under half of them reflect an unresolved V gene, and why the rest are absent is not known. The sample table lists hundreds of thousands of clones, 75% to 90% of them with a count of one. 10% to 15% of the sample is taken by the ten largest. Sample: peripheral blood. Every receptor here comes from a woman aged 70-85 years with COVID-19, enrolled during active disease.

The chain has TRBV2 and TRBJ1-1; the D gene is possibly TRBD1 (5 bases). This CDR3 contains 13 residues. The germline CDR1 and CDR2 sequences are SNHLY and FYNNEI. Trimming removed 5 bases at V and 4 bases at J, with 11 bases between. CDR3 in DNA: TGTGCCAGCAGTAGACAGCCCGTCACTGAAGCTTTCTTT. It translates to CASSRQPVTEAFF.

The gene calls are TRBV5-6 and TRBJ2-3; 9 bases map to TRBD1. V shed 3 bases and J 1 base; nucleotides not matched to a gene: 6. From germline, CDR1 is SGHDT and CDR2 YYEEEE. The length of the CDR3 is 16 residues. In DNA form, the CDR3 reads TGTGCCAGCAGCTCAGCGAGACAGGGGGGCACAGATACGCAGTATTTT. It specifies CASSSARQGGTDTQYF.

This clone was recorded once. The chain links TRBV19 to TRBJ2-1; D gene uncertain. The CDR3 contains 13 residues. Trimming shortened V by 2 bases and J by 9 bases, and 11 bases separated the two germline ends. Germline V lookup: CDR1 LNHDA, CDR2 SQIVND (reference sequence). The DNA for the CDR3 is TGTGCCAGTAGTATACAGGTTTTGGGTGAGCAGTTCTTC. Amino acid sequence: CASSIQVLGEQFF.

The genes are TRBV5-1 and TRBJ1-2; D unresolved. Germline CDR1 reads SGHRS; CDR2 reads YFSETQ. V dropped 0 bases and J dropped 8 bases, with 17 bases sitting between them. This CDR3 has 15 amino acids. CDR3 sequence reads: CASSLDRAGLYGYTF. In DNA form, the CDR3 reads TGCGCCAGCAGCTTGGATCGGGCGGGCCTCTACGGCTACACCTTC.

The chain couples TRBV7-9 to TRBJ2-7, with D possibly being TRBD1 (6 bases). CDR1 is SEHNR, CDR2 FQNEAQ, per germline (reference sequence). The CDR3 runs 15 residues. Trimming took 5 bases from V and 2 from J, leaving 16 bases between them. CDR3 region: CASSPLQGLAYEQYF. In DNA form, the CDR3 reads TGTGCCAGCAGCCCATTACAGGGTTTGGCCTACGAGCAGTACTTC. Together with reference TRBV7-9 and TRBJ2-7, the CDR3 gives the full variable domain: DTGVSQNPRHKITKRGQNVTFRCDPISEHNRLYWYRQTLGQGPEFLTYFQNEAQLEKSRLLSDRFSAERPKGSFSTLEIQRTEQGDSAMYLCASSPLQGLAYEQYFGPGTRLTVT.

The rearrangement links TRBV6-1 to TRBJ1-1, with D perhaps TRBD1 (5 bases). CDR1 is MNHNS, CDR2 SASEGT, per germline. Trimming pared 2 bases from V and 7 bases from J, leaving 14 bases between. The CDR3 is 14 amino acids. The CDR3 loop reads CASSERGRADEAFF. As DNA, the CDR3 is TGTGCCAGCAGTGAAAGGGGTCGGGCAGATGAAGCTTTCTTT.

CDR3 sequence (DNA): TGTGCCAGCAGCCGACAGGCTGGGACTAGCGGGGGGGGTGAGCAGTTCTTC. Translated: CASSRQAGTSGGGEQFF. The chain joins TRBV3-1 (or the pseudogene TRBV3-2) to TRBJ2-1; 16 bases are a match to TRBD2. Germline CDR1 and CDR2: LGHDT and YNNKEL (reference sequence). With V trimmed by 4 bases and J by 9 bases, 9 bases remained unmatched. The CDR3 is 17 residues long.

V gene TRBV19 combines with J gene TRBJ2-2; tentatively, D is TRBD2 (6 bases). The germline gives CDR1 LNHDA, CDR2 SQIVND (reference sequence). This CDR3 is 13 amino acids long. Trimming removed 5 bases from V and 5 bases from J, with 9 bases in between. The CDR3 coding sequence is TGTGCCAGTAGTCATCGGGGGACCGGGGAGCTGTTTTTT. Its protein product is CASSHRGTGELFF.

The chain uses TRBV4-3 and TRBJ2-1; 8 bases are shared with TRBD1. The ends lost 4 bases at V and 4 bases at J; junction bases unmatched: 0. The CDR3 runs 13 residues. In germline, CDR1 is LGHNA, CDR2 YSLEER. The CDR3: CASSRQGYNEQFF. The CDR3 DNA is TGCGCCAGCAGCCGACAGGGGTACAATGAGCAGTTCTTC.

CDR3 nucleotides: TGTGCCAGCAGCTTCGGACTAGCGGGGGGCCCTGACACCGGGGAGCTGTTTTTT. Residues: CASSFGLAGGPDTGELFF. V gene TRBV5-4 combines with J gene TRBJ2-2; 14 nucleotides line up with TRBD2. This CDR3 has 18 residues. Losses at the gene ends were 2 bases for V and 3 bases for J; bases not matched to a gene: 6. CDR1 is SGHNT and CDR2 is YYREEE in the germline V gene (reference sequence).

V usage is TRBV11-2 and J usage is TRBJ2-1, with D perhaps TRBD1 (6 bases). Germline CDR1 and CDR2: SGHAT and FQNNGV. The V end lost 0 bases, the J end lost 2 bases, and 11 bases lay between the germline ends. The CDR3 covers 16 residues. As DNA, the CDR3 is TGTGCCAGCAGCTTAGAGGAGTGGGACACCTACAATGAGCAGTTCTTC. Translation: CASSLEEWDTYNEQFF.

CDR3 coding DNA: TGTGCCAGCAGTCCTTACTACGAGCAGTACTTC. Translating it yields CASSPYYEQYF. This sequence joins TRBV2 and TRBJ2-7; D is unresolved. V gave up 5 bases and J gave up 3 bases, with 5 bases separating them. CDR1 and CDR2 (germline): SNHLY, FYNNEI. This CDR3 is 11 amino acids long.

V and J are TRBV27 and TRBJ1-2; perhaps TRBD1 as D (5 bases). With 0 bases removed from V and 1 base from J, the gap between germline ends came to 15 bases. The germline gives CDR1 MNHEY, CDR2 SMNVEV (reference sequence). The CDR3 contains 17 residues. DNA for the CDR3: TGTGCCAGCAGTTTATCGTTCCAGTCGACAGTTAACTATGGCTACACCTTC. This gives the protein CASSLSFQSTVNYGYTF.

The gene calls are TRBV2 and TRBJ1-1; the match to TRBD1 covers 7 bases. Germline lookup yields CDR1 SNHLY and CDR2 FYNNEI. V lost 2 bases, J lost 4 bases, and 4 bases stayed unmatched. The CDR3 extends over 14 amino acids. CDR3 coding DNA: TGTGCCAGCAGTGAAAGGGGGCAGGGCACTGAAGCTTTCTTT. It is translated as CASSERGQGTEAFF.